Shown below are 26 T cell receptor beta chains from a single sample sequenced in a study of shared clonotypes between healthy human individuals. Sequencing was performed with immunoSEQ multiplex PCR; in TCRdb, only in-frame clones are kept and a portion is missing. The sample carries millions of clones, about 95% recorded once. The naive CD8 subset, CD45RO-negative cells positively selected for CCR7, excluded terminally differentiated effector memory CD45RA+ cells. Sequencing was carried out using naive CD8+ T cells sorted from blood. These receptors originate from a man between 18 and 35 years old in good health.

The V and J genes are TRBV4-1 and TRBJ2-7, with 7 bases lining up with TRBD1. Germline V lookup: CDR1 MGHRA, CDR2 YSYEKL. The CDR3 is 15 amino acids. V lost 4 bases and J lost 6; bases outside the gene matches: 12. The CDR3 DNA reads TGCGCCAGCAGCCCCCTTCCCGGACAGGCTGGCGAGCAGTACTTC. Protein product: CASSPLPGQAGEQYF.

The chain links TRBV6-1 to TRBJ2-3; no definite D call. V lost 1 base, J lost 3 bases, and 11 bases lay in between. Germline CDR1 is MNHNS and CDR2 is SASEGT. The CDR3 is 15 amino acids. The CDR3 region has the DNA TGTGCCAGCAGTGAAGGACCGAGTGGAACAGATACGCAGTATTTT. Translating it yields CASSEGPSGTDTQYF.

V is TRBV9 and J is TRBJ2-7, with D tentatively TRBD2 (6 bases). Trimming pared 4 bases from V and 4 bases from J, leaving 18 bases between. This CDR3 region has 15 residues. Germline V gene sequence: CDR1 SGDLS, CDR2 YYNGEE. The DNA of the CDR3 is TGTGCCAGCAGCTTTGACACGGAGGGCAAATACGAGCAGTACTTC. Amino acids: CASSFDTEGKYEQYF.

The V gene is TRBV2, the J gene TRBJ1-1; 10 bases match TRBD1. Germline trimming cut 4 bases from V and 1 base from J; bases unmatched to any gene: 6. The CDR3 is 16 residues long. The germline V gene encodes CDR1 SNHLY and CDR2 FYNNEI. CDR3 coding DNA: TGTGCCAGCAGTGGTCCCGGGACAGGGGAGAACACTGAAGCTTTCTTT. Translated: CASSGPGTGENTEAFF.

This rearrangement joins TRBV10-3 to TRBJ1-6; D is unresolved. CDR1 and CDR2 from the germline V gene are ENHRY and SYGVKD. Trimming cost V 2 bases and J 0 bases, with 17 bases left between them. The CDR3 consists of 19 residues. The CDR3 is CAISEARVQVSSYNSPLHF. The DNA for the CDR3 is TGTGCCATCAGTGAGGCGAGGGTTCAGGTCAGCTCCTATAATTCACCCCTCCACTTT.

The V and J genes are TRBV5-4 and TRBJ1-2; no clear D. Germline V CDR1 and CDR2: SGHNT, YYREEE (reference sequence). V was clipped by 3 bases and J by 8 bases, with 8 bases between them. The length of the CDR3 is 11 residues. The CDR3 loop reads CASSSPAGYTF. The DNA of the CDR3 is TGTGCCAGCAGCTCGCCAGCGGGCTACACCTTC.

The CDR3 spells CASGFTGISYNEQFF. CDR3 coding DNA: TGTGCTAGTGGTTTTACAGGGATCTCCTACAATGAGCAGTTCTTC. The V call is TRBV12-5, the J call TRBJ2-1; a weak D match, TRBD1 (6 bases). The CDR3 totals 15 residues. The V gene's germline CDR1 is LGHNT and CDR2 FRNRAP. V shed 3 bases and J shed 0 bases, with 9 bases lying between them.

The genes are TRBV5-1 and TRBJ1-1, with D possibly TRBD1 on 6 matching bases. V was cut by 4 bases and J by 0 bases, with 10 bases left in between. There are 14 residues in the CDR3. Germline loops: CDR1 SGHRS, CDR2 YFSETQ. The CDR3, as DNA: TGCGCCAGCAGCACAGGGCTAATGAACACTGAAGCTTTCTTT. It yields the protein CASSTGLMNTEAFF. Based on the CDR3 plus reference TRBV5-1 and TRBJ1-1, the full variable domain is KAGVTQTPRYLIKTRGQQVTLSCSPISGHRSVSWYQQTPGQGLQFLFEYFSETQRNKGNFPGRFSGRQFSNSRSEMNVSTLELGDSALYLCASSTGLMNTEAFFGQGTRLTVV.

The CDR3 sequence is CASKPTGFDYGYTF. As DNA, the CDR3 is TGTGCCAGCAAACCGACAGGATTTGACTATGGCTACACCTTC. The gene calls are TRBV2 and TRBJ1-2; possible D gene TRBD1, 6 bases. The germline CDR1 and CDR2 sequences are SNHLY and FYNNEI. V was shortened by 7 bases and J by 3 bases, with 15 bases between the two germline ends. This CDR3 comprises 14 residues.

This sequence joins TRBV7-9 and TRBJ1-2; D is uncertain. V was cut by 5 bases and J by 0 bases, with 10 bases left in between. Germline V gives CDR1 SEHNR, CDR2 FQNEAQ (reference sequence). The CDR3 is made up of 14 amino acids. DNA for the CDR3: TGTGCCAGCAGCCCCGAGCAATCTAACTATGGCTACACCTTC. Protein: CASSPEQSNYGYTF. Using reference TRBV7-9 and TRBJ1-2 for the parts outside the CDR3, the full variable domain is DTGVSQNPRHKITKRGQNVTFRCDPISEHNRLYWYRQTLGQGPEFLTYFQNEAQLEKSRLLSDRFSAERPKGSFSTLEIQRTEQGDSAMYLCASSPEQSNYGYTFGSGTRLTVV.

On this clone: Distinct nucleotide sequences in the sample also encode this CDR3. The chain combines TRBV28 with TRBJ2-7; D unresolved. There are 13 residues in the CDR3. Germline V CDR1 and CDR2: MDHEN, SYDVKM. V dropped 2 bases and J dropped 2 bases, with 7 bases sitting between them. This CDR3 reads CASSLVGTYEQYF. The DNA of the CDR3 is TGTGCCAGCAGTTTAGTGGGGACCTACGAGCAGTACTTC.

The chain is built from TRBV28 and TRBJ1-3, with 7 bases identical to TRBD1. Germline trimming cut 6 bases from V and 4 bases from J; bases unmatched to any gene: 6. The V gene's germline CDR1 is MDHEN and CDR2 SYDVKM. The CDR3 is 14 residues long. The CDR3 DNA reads TGTGCCAGCAGACCACAGGGGCAGGGAAACACCATATATTTT. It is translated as CASRPQGQGNTIYF.

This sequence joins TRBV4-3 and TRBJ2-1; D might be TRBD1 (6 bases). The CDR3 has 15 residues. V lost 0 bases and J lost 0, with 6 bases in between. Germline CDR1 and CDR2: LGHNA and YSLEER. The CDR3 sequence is CASSQEGASYNEQFF. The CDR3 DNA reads TGCGCCAGCAGCCAAGAGGGGGCCTCCTACAATGAGCAGTTCTTC.

The DNA of the CDR3 is TGTGCCAGCAGCTTGGGTTTGATCGGCGAGCAGTACTTC. Translating it yields CASSLGLIGEQYF. The chain is built from TRBV7-9 and TRBJ2-7; D ambiguous. Germline CDR1 is SEHNR and CDR2 is FQNEAQ (reference sequence). This CDR3 has 13 residues. Trimming removed 3 bases at V and 6 bases at J, with 12 bases between.

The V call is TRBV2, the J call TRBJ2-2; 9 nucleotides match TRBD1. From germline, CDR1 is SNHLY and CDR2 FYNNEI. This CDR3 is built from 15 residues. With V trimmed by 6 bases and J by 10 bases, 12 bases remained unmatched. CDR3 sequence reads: CASSDRGQGTEELFF. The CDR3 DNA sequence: TGTGCCAGCAGCGACCGGGGACAGGGCACGGAGGAGCTGTTTTTT.

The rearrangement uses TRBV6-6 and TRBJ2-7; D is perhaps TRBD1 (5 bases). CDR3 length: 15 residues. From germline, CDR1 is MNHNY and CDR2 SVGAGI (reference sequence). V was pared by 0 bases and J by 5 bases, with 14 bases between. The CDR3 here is CASSYSEGDWNEQYF. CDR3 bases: TGTGCCAGCAGTTACTCGGAAGGGGATTGGAACGAGCAGTACTTC.

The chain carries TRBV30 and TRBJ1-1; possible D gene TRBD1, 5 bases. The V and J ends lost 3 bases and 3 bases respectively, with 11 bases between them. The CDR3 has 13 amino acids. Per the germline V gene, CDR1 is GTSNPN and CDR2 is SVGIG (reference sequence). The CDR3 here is CAWSLSGDTEAFF. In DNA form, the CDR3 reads TGTGCCTGGAGCCTTTCGGGGGACACTGAAGCTTTCTTT.

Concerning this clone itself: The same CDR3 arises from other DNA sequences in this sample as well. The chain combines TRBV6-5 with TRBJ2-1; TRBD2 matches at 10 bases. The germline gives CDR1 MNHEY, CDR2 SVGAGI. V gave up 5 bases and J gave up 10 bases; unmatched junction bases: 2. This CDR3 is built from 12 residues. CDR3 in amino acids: CASSLLAGEQFF. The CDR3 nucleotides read TGTGCCAGCAGTCTACTAGCGGGAGAGCAGTTCTTC.

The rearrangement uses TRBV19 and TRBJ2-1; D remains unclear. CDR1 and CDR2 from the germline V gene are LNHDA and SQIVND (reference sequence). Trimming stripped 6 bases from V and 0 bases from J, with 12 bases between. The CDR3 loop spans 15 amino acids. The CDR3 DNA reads TGTGCCAGTAGCCGCCAGCCGAGCTCCTACAATGAGCAGTTCTTC. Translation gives CASSRQPSSYNEQFF.

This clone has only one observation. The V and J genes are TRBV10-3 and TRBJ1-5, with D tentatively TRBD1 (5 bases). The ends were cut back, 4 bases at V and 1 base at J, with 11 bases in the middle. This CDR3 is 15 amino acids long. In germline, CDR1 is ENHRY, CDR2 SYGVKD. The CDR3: CAISGRGDSNQPQHF. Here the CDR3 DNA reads TGTGCCATCAGTGGACGGGGGGACAGCAATCAGCCCCAGCATTTT.

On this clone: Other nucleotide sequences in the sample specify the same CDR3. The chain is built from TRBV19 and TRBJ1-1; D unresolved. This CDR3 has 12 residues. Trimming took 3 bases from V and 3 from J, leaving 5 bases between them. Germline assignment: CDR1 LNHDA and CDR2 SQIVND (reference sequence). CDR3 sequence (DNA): TGTGCCAGTAGTATTTTGGACACTGAAGCTTTCTTT. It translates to CASSILDTEAFF.

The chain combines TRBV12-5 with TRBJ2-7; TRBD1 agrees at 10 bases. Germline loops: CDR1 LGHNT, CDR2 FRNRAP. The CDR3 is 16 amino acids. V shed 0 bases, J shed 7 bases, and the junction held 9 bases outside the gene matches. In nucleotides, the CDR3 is TGTGCTAGTGGTTTGGTACCCGGGACAGGGGTTCAAGAGCAGTACTTC. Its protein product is CASGLVPGTGVQEQYF.

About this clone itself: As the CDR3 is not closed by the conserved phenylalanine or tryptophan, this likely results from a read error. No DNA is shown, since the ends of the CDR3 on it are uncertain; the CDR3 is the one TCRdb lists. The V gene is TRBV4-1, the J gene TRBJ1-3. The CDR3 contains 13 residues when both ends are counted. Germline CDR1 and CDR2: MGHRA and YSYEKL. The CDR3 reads CASSQVGVGPVFS.

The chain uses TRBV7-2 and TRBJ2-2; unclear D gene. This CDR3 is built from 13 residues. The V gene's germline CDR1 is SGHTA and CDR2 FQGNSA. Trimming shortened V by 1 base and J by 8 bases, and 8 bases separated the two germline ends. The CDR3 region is CASSLDLGGELFF. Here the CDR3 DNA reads TGTGCCAGCAGCTTAGATTTAGGAGGGGAGCTGTTTTTT.

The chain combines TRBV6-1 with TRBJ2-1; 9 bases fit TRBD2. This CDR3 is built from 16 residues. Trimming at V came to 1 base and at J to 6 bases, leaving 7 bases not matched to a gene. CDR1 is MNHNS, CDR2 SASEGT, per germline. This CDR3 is CASSEVGLAGLNEQFF. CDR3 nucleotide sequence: TGTGCCAGCAGTGAAGTCGGGCTAGCGGGGCTCAATGAGCAGTTCTTC.

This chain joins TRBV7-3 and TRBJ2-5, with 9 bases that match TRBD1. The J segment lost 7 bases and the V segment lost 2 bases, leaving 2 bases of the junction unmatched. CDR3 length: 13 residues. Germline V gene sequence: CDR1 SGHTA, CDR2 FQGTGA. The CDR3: CASSLVTGGTQYF. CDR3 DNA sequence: TGTGCCAGCAGCTTAGTGACAGGGGGGACCCAGTACTTC.